These T cell receptor beta chains were read from a single sample in a study of cytomegalovirus exposure and HLA in healthy donors. The table came from immunoSEQ multiplex PCR; TCRdb's copy has only in-frame clones and leaves some out. Here the sample spans over 50,000 clones, roughly 92% being singletons. The sequenced sample consisted of PBMCs. The receptor source for this set is a man aged 18 to 29 in good health and CMV-seropositive. Each CDR3 is given with its conserved first and last residue.

v_call cdr3_aa
TRBV4-1 CASSQYPQGSAGELFF
TRBV18 CASSPIGFCGGAYWETQYF
TRBV30 CAWKGGRILDTQYF
TRBV7-9 CAAPEGETQYF
TRBV5-6 CASSLGAGGFTGELFF
TRBV7-9 CASTHLDSTNYGYTF
TRBV4-2 CASSQDPPEEQYF
TRBV6-6 CASSPRQDDYGYTF
TRBV27 CASSLTGQPQHF
TRBV2 CASHRQGWEQFF
TRBV15 CATSRGSGLEGYTF
TRBV9 CASSVEGSGYGYTF
TRBV2 CASGKGGTEAFF
TRBV5-6 CASSFLTSGRAYEQFF
TRBV11-2 CASSLVGLSGNSVWEQYF
TRBV28 CASSPDTSYEQYF
TRBV28 CASSSSGGNNEQFF
TRBV7-3 CASSPTGTGTYGYTF
TRBV5-1 CASSSRGTSTDTQYF
TRBV30 CAWSEQGAGEKLFF
TRBV5-1 CASSLEPGVGYEQYF
TRBV11-2 CASSLDSTNEKLFF
TRBV4-1 CASTTTGTSRGTQYF
TRBV7-3 CASSLRVRPGSGSYEQYF
TRBV5-1 CASSLEFPGDTQYF
TRBV15 CATSTTASGANVLTF
TRBV4-1 CASSPGRVDSEKLFF
TRBV10-3 CAISDPRSPWFF
TRBV28 CATSSAVNEKLFF
TRBV19 CASSPVTGWDGQPQHF
TRBV5-8 CASSLQGPYGYTF
TRBV11-1 CASSLARLAGAYDEQFF
TRBV27 CASSSGTRQGQEKLFF
TRBV27 CASRPSSWTDSNQPQHF